This T cell receptor (beta chain) was captured in a study of blood T cell repertoires in COVID-19. The junction had 8 bases not matched to a gene; V was cut back by 6 bases and J by 6 bases. The CDR3 has 14 residues. Per germline, CDR1 LNHDA and CDR2 SQIVND (reference sequence). Profiling relied on immunoSEQ multiplex PCR, and the TCRdb table lists in-frame clones only, not all of them. The sample lists hundreds of thousands of clones, around 89% occurring once. All recovered Cohort 3 donors got two negative PCRs, got clearance, or saw symptom resolution. The receptor was isolated from a woman aged 25 to 45 who had recovered from COVID-19. Sequencing input: PBMCs or T cells enriched from blood (not recorded which). The chain carries TRBV19 and TRBJ2-1; the match to TRBD1 covers 7 bases. The CDR3 DNA is TGTGCCAGTAGGAAGACAGGGACGGGCAATGAGCAGTTCTTC. Its translation is CASRKTGTGNEQFF.